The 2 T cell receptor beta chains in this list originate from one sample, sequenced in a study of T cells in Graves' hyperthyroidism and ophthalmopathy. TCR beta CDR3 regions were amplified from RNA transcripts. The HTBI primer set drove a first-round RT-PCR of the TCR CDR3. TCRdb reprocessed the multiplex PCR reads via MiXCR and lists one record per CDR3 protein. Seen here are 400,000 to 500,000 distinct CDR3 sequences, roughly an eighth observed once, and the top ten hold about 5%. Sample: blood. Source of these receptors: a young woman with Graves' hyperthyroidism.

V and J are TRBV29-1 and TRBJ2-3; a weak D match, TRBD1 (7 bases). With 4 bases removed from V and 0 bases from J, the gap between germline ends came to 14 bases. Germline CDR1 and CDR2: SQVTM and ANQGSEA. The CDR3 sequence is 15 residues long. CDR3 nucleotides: TGCAGCGTTGTGGCGACAGGGAGGAGCACAGATACGCAGTATTTT. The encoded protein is CSVVATGRSTDTQYF.

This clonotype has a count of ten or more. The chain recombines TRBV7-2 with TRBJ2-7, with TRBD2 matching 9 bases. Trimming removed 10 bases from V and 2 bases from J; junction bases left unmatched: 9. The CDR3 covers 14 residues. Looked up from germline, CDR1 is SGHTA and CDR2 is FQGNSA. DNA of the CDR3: TGTGCCACCTCGAGTGCGGGAGGGCCCTACGAGCAGTACTTC. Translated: CATSSAGGPYEQYF.